This T cell receptor beta chain was documented in a study of shared clonotypes between healthy human individuals. Measured with immunoSEQ multiplex PCR; TCRdb has only the in-frame clones, and not every one. The sample contains under 600,000 clones, 95% to 98% of which appear only once. It was CD45RO-negative cells, positively selected for CCR7, that made up naive CD8 cells, with terminally differentiated effector memory CD45RA+ cells excluded. Germline CDR1 reads SEHNR; CDR2 reads FQNEAQ (reference sequence). With V trimmed by 5 bases and J by 6 bases, 11 bases remained unmatched. This CDR3 contains 16 residues.

The receptor's source is a man aged 25-45 years in good health. The sequenced sample was naive CD8+ T cells sorted from blood. This chain joins TRBV7-9 and TRBJ2-3; 10 nucleotides align to TRBD2. CDR3 DNA: TGTGCCAGCAGCCCAAGGGCTAGCGGGAGATCTGATACGCAGTATTTT. Amino acids: CASSPRASGRSDTQYF. Supplemented by reference TRBV7-9 and TRBJ2-3, the full variable domain reads DTGVSQNPRHKITKRGQNVTFRCDPISEHNRLYWYRQTLGQGPEFLTYFQNEAQLEKSRLLSDRFSAERPKGSFSTLEIQRTEQGDSAMYLCASSPRASGRSDTQYFGPGTRLTVL.